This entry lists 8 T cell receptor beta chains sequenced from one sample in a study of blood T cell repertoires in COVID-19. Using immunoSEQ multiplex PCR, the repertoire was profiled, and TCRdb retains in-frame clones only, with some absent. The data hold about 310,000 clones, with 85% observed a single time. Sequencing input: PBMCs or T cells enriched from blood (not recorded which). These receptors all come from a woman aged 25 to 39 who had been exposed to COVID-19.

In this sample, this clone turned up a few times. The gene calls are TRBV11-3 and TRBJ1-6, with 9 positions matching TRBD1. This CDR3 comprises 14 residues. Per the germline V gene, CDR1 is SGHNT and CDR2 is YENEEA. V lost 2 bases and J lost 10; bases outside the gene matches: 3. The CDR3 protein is CASSLRTGVSPLHF. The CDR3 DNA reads TGTGCCAGCAGCTTAAGGACAGGGGTATCACCCCTCCACTTT.

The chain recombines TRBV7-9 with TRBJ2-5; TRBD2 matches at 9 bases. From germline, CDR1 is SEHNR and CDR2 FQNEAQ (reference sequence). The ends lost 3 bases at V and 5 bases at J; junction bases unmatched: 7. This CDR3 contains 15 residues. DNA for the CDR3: TGTGCCAGCAGCTTCGGCGGGAGGGTCCGGGAGACCCAGTACTTC. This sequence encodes CASSFGGRVRETQYF.

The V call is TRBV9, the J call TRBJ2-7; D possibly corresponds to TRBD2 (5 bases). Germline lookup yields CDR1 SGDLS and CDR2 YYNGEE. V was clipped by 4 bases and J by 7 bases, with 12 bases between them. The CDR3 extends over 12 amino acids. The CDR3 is CASSPRRGEQYF. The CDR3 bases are TGTGCCAGCAGCCCCCGACGGGGTGAGCAGTACTTC.

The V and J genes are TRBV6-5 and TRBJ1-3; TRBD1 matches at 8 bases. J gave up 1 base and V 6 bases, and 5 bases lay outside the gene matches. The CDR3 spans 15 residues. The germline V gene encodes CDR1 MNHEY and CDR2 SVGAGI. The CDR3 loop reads CASSPRQGSGNTIYF. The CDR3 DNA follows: TGTGCCAGCAGCCCAAGACAGGGGTCTGGAAACACCATATATTTT.

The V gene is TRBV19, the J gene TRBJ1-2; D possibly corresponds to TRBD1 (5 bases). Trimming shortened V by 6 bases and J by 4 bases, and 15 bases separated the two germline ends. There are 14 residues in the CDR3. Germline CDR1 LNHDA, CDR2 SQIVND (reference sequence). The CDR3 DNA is TGTGCCAGTAGACCCCCAGGGCAAATCTATGGCTACACCTTC. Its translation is CASRPPGQIYGYTF.

In DNA, the CDR3 is TGCGCCAGCAGCTTGGAACAGGGGTCCTACAATGAGCAGTTCTTC. This codes for CASSLEQGSYNEQFF. V usage is TRBV5-1 and J usage is TRBJ2-1; 7 bases fit TRBD1. Germline CDR1 reads SGHRS; CDR2 reads YFSETQ. The ends lost 0 bases at V and 1 base at J; junction bases unmatched: 1. The CDR3 has 15 amino acids.

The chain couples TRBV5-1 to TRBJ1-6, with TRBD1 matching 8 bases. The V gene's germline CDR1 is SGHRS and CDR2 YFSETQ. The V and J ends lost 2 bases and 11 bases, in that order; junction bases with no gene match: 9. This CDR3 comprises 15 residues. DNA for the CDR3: TGCGCCAGCAGCTTCGGGACAGGTCCTTTAGCACCCCTCCACTTT. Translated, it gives CASSFGTGPLAPLHF. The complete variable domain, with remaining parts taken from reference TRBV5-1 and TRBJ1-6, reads KAGVTQTPRYLIKTRGQQVTLSCSPISGHRSVSWYQQTPGQGLQFLFEYFSETQRNKGNFPGRFSGRQFSNSRSEMNVSTLELGDSALYLCASSFGTGPLAPLHFGNGTRLTVT.

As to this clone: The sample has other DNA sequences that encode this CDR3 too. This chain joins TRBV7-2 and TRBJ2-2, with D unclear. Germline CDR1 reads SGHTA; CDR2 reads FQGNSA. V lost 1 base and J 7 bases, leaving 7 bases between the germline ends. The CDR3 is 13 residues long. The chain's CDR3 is CASSLDFSGELFF. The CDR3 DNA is TGTGCCAGCAGCTTAGATTTCAGCGGGGAGCTGTTTTTT.